These T cell receptor beta chains were read from a single sample in a study of CD8 T cells in ankylosing spondylitis. TCRdb reanalysed the 5' RACE reads using MiXCR and keeps one entry per CDR3 protein. The sample shows 750,000 to 850,000 distinct CDR3 sequences, about 11% of them seen only once. Sequenced sample: blood, either unsorted or a sorted T cell fraction (not recorded which). The receptor source for this set is a male donor with ankylosing spondylitis. CDR3s include the opening cysteine and the closing phenylalanine or tryptophan. The D gene is left open where the match is weak. Some rows have no size entry. The others give once, few or many, or a class for an expanded clone.

V	D	size	J	DNA	CDR3
TRBV19	TRBD1	few	TRBJ1-5	TGTGCCAGTAGGGCGACAGGGAATCAGCCCCAGCATTTT	CASRATGNQPQHF
TRBV12-3/TRBV12-4	-	-	TRBJ1-2	TGTGCCAGCAGTTTTAGGGAGAGCTATGGCTACACCTTC	CASSFRESYGYTF
TRBV28	TRBD1	once	TRBJ2-7	TGTGCCAGCAGTCTGCTCGGACAGGCTCAGAGGGAGCAGTACTTC	CASSLLGQAQREQYF
TRBV12-3/TRBV12-4	TRBD1	few	TRBJ1-2	TGTGCCAGCAGTTTGAGACAGGGACTGGGCTACACCTTC	CASSLRQGLGYTF
TRBV7-2	-	-	TRBJ2-3	TGTGCCAGCAGCTTAGTGGGGTTTAGGACAGATACGCAGTATTTT	CASSLVGFRTDTQYF
TRBV7-8	-	many	TRBJ2-1	TGTGCCAGCAGCTTAAGCCTGGACAGCTACCTCCCCTCCTACAATGAGCAGTTCTTC	CASSLSLDSYLPSYNEQFF
TRBV7-2	TRBD1	-	TRBJ1-2	TGTGCCAGCAGCTTAGGCAGGGGGGGCAGTTTATTGGGTGGCTACACCTTC	CASSLGRGGSLLGGYTF
TRBV20-1	-	few	TRBJ1-5	TGCAGTGCTAGAGATTTAAGGGGTGGCAATCAGCCCCAGCATTTT	CSARDLRGGNQPQHF
TRBV7-9	-	-	TRBJ1-4	TGTGCCAGCAGCCCCCAGGAGGTTGGGAATGAAAAACTGTTTTTT	CASSPQEVGNEKLFF
TRBV4-2	-	many	TRBJ1-1	TGTGCCAGCAGCCAGGACGTAGGGCTCGCGGAAGCTTTCTTT	CASSQDVGLAEAFF
TRBV2	TRBD2	few	TRBJ2-3	TGTGCCAGCAGTGTACGGCTAGCGGGAGAATCAGATACGCAGTATTTT	CASSVRLAGESDTQYF
TRBV5-1	-	many	TRBJ2-1	TGTGCCAGCAGATTCGACAGTTACAATGAGCAGTTCTTC	CASRFDSYNEQFF
TRBV4-3	-	few	TRBJ2-3	TGCGCCAGCAGCCAAGCGGGGATAGCTGTTACAGATACGCAGTATTTT	CASSQAGIAVTDTQYF
TRBV7-9	-	-	TRBJ2-2	TGTGCCAGCAGCTCTTGGGGAATTCAAACCGGGGAGCTGTTTTTT	CASSSWGIQTGELFF
TRBV20-1	TRBD2	few	TRBJ2-3	TGCAGTGCTGCGGGGACTAGCGGGACTAGCACAGATACGCAGTATTTT	CSAAGTSGTSTDTQYF
TRBV24-1	-	many	TRBJ1-2	TGTGCCACCAGTGACCCCGGGACGGATAACTATGGCTACACCTTC	CATSDPGTDNYGYTF
TRBV20-1	-	-	TRBJ1-5	TGCAGTGCTAGGGACCGGGGAGGGTATCAGCCCCAGCATTTT	CSARDRGGYQPQHF
TRBV27	TRBD1	few	TRBJ2-7	TGTGCCAGCAGTTTACGGCACCGGGACAGAAGGTACTTC	CASSLRHRDRRYF
TRBV5-1	TRBD1	-	TRBJ1-1	TGCGCCAGCAGCTTGGACGGACAGGGTTGGGGCACTGAAGCTTTCTTT	CASSLDGQGWGTEAFF
TRBV5-1	TRBD1	many	TRBJ1-2	TGCGCCAGCAGCGCCCCGGGACAGGTTAACTATGGCTACACCTTC	CASSAPGQVNYGYTF
TRBV6-1	-	few	TRBJ2-3	TGTGCCAGCAGGGGGTCTGGGGCAGATACGCAGTATTTT	CASRGSGADTQYF
TRBV7-2	TRBD1	many	TRBJ2-7	TGTGCCAGCAGCTCGAGGACAGGGAAATACGAGCAGTACTTC	CASSSRTGKYEQYF
TRBV5-1	TRBD1	-	TRBJ1-4	TGCGCCAGCAGGGGGACAGTTGCAACTAATGAAAAACTGTTTTTT	CASRGTVATNEKLFF
TRBV29-1	-	few	TRBJ2-4	TGCAGCGTTGAATTCAGGGGGAGGGTAACCAAAAACATTCAGTACTTC	CSVEFRGRVTKNIQYF
TRBV2	-	-	TRBJ2-2	TGTGCCAGCAAAGGGCTCTCTAGGGGGACCGGGGAGCTGTTTTTT	CASKGLSRGTGELFF
TRBV10-3	-	-	TRBJ2-1	TGTGCCATCAGTGGTCTTGGGGCGGGAAACAATGAGCAGTTCTTC	CAISGLGAGNNEQFF
TRBV9	-	-	TRBJ2-7	TGTGCCAGCAGCGTAGCTCCCTATTACGAGCAGTACTTC	CASSVAPYYEQYF
TRBV29-1	TRBD2	many	TRBJ2-5	TGCAGCGTTGTGACTAGCGGGAGTAGCCCCCAAGAGACCCAGTACTTC	CSVVTSGSSPQETQYF
TRBV5-1	TRBD1	-	TRBJ2-7	TGCGCCAGCTCCCTGACAGGGAACAACGCCTACGAGCAGTACTTC	CASSLTGNNAYEQYF
TRBV20-1	-	many	TRBJ2-7	TGCAGTGCTAGTCGGTTTGATACGCAGGGGCAGTACGAGCAGTACTTC	CSASRFDTQGQYEQYF
TRBV13	-	-	TRBJ2-3	TGTGCCAGCAGCCCACCCCCCGCGGATACGCAGTATTTT	CASSPPPADTQYF
TRBV6-2/TRBV6-3	-	-	TRBJ2-7	TGTGCCAGCAGTTACTCGAGAAGGGCCGAGCAGTACTTC	CASSYSRRAEQYF
TRBV28	-	-	TRBJ2-7	TGTGCCAGCAGTACCCAGGGAGGGGGCGAGCAGTACTTC	CASSTQGGGEQYF
TRBV12-3/TRBV12-4	-	many	TRBJ1-2	TGTGCCAGCAGTTTTGTCCCGGACCATGGCTACACCTTC	CASSFVPDHGYTF
TRBV6-1	-	-	TRBJ1-5	TGTGCCAGCAGTAGCGCCAGAAATAGCAATCAGCCCCAGCATTTT	CASSSARNSNQPQHF
TRBV29-1	-	few	TRBJ2-3	TGCAGCGTTTTCATATACACAGATACGCAGTATTTT	CSVFIYTDTQYF
TRBV7-2	TRBD2	-	TRBJ2-3	TGTGCCAGCAGATCGGCTAGCGGGAGGGCCCCAGATACGCAGTATTTT	CASRSASGRAPDTQYF
TRBV24-1	TRBD1	many	TRBJ1-1	TGTGCCACCGACAGGGGTACCAACACTGAAGCTTTCTTT	CATDRGTNTEAFF
TRBV7-3	-	-	TRBJ2-2	TGTGCCAGCAGCTCGGGACCATACACCGGGGAGCTGTTTTTT	CASSSGPYTGELFF
TRBV10-3	TRBD1	-	TRBJ2-2	TGTGCCATCAGTCCCACACGAAGAACAGGGGGCGCCGCCGGGGAGCTGTTTTTT	CAISPTRRTGGAAGELFF
TRBV7-2	-	many	TRBJ1-3	TGTGCCAGCAGCCCGGGACCTGGAAACACCATATATTTT	CASSPGPGNTIYF
TRBV7-2	TRBD1	many	TRBJ1-2	TGTGCCAGCAGCTTAGATCGGCAGGGGGCCGGTGGCTACACCTTC	CASSLDRQGAGGYTF
TRBV5-1	TRBD1	few	TRBJ2-2	TGCGCCAGCAGCTTGTTCGGGACAGGTGACACCGGGGAGCTGTTTTTT	CASSLFGTGDTGELFF
TRBV20-1	-	-	TRBJ2-1	TGCAGTGCCCGCCTGGAGGCGCGGAACAATGAGCAGTTCTTC	CSARLEARNNEQFF
TRBV9	TRBD2	-	TRBJ2-4	TGTGCCAGCAGCGTAGCTAGCGGAAACATTCAGTACTTC	CASSVASGNIQYF
TRBV10-1	TRBD1	once	TRBJ1-3	TGCGCCAGCAGTCGGACAGGGATGGACACCATATATTTT	CASSRTGMDTIYF
TRBV5-1	-	-	TRBJ2-7	TGCGCCAGCAGCTTGACCGGACCTCGAGGCGAGCAGTACTTC	CASSLTGPRGEQYF
TRBV2	-	few	TRBJ1-1	TGTGCCAGTGCCGGAAGGAGGGACACTGAAGCTTTCTTT	CASAGRRDTEAFF
TRBV11-2	-	few	TRBJ2-1	TGTGCCAGCAGCACTAGGACTGGCAACGATGAGCAGTTCTTC	CASSTRTGNDEQFF
TRBV6-5	-	few	TRBJ2-1	TGTGCCAGCAGTTTGCGCGGGACCCCAGGTCCGGTTTACAATGAGCAGTTCTTC	CASSLRGTPGPVYNEQFF